These 8 T cell receptor beta chains were sequenced from one sample in a study of shared clonotypes between healthy human individuals. TCRdb's table, derived via immunoSEQ multiplex PCR, lists solely in-frame clones and lacks some. The sample shows 1.6 million or so clones, over 95% of them seen only once. Sequencing was performed on naive CD4+ T cells sorted from blood. Subset of the sample: CD45RA+ positively selected. Receptors originate from a man aged 30-40 years in good health.

This CDR3 is CASSSDRGNTIYF. CDR3 nucleotide sequence: TGCGCCAGCAGCAGCGACAGGGGGAACACCATATATTTT. The V call is TRBV5-1, the J call TRBJ1-3, with 9 bases lining up with TRBD1. In germline, CDR1 is SGHRS, CDR2 YFSETQ. Unmatched junction bases numbered 3, after V lost 4 bases and J lost 7 bases. The CDR3 has 13 residues.

The chain joins TRBV5-3 to TRBJ2-6; TRBD1 matches at 11 bases. TRBV5-3 is flagged as an ORF with uncertain function. CDR3 length: 16 residues. V was pared by 9 bases and J by 0 bases, with 5 bases of the junction left unmatched. Here the CDR3 reads CATQGTGGSGANVLTF. The CDR3 DNA follows: TGTGCCACCCAGGGGACAGGGGGCTCTGGGGCCAACGTCCTGACTTTC.

The chain combines TRBV2 with TRBJ2-2; TRBD1 aligns across 8 bases. The CDR3 length is 15 residues. Germline V gene data show CDR1 as SNHLY and CDR2 as FYNNEI. The trim removed 5 bases at V and 2 bases at J, leaving 4 bases unmatched. The DNA for the CDR3 is TGTGCCAGCAGTTGGACAGGGCCTAACACCGGGGAGCTGTTTTTT. Translation gives CASSWTGPNTGELFF.

The chain couples TRBV5-1 to TRBJ1-1; tentative D call: TRBD1 (6 bases). V was trimmed by 4 bases and J by 11 bases, leaving 21 bases between them. Germline CDR1 is SGHRS and CDR2 is YFSETQ. The CDR3 has 14 amino acids. In DNA form, the CDR3 reads TGCGCCAGCAGCCCCAAGCTACTTAACAGGGCCGCTTTCTTT. Protein sequence: CASSPKLLNRAAFF.

The J gene is TRBJ1-5, the V gene TRBV2; the D is unclear. V was trimmed by 11 bases and J by 6 bases, leaving 17 bases between them. The CDR3 is 13 amino acids. Per the germline V gene, CDR1 is SNHLY and CDR2 is FYNNEI. For the CDR3, the DNA is TGTGCCTGCCGCGATCAGGCCCGTCAGCCCCAGCATTTT. Amino acid sequence: CACRDQARQPQHF.

The rearrangement joins TRBV10-3 to TRBJ2-3; D is possibly TRBD1 (6 bases). In germline, CDR1 is ENHRY, CDR2 SYGVKD. V was trimmed by 6 bases and J by 3 bases, leaving 10 bases between them. The CDR3 has 13 residues. DNA of the CDR3: TGTGCCATCAGCCTTACAGGGACAGATACGCAGTATTTT. It encodes CAISLTGTDTQYF.

The chain employs TRBV29-1 and TRBJ2-5; TRBD2 matches at 9 bases. The CDR3 spans 15 residues. The ends lost 2 bases at V and 5 bases at J; junction bases unmatched: 9. In germline, CDR1 is SQVTM, CDR2 ANQGSEA. The chain's CDR3 is CSVEKGGRALETQYF. The CDR3 coding sequence is TGCAGCGTTGAAAAGGGCGGGAGGGCCCTTGAGACCCAGTACTTC.

On this clone: Additional DNA sequences in this sample encode the identical CDR3. The gene calls are TRBV6-1 and TRBJ2-7; D unclear. The V gene's germline CDR1 is MNHNS and CDR2 SASEGT. V was clipped by 2 bases and J by 3 bases, with 2 bases between them. This CDR3 contains 11 residues. CDR3 amino acids: CASSEYYEQYF. Here the CDR3 DNA reads TGTGCCAGCAGTGAATACTACGAGCAGTACTTC.